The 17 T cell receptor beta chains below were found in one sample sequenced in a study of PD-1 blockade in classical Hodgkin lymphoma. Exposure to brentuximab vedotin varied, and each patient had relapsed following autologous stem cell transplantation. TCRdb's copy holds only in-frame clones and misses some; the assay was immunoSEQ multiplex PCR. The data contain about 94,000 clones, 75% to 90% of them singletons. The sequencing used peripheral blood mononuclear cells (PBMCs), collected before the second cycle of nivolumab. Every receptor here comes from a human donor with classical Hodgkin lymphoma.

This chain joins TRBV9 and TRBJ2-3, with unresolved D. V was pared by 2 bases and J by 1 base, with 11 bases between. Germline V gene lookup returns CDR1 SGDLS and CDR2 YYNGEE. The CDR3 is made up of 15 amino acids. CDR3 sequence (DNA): TGTGCCAGCAGCGTCGGCGTGGTCGGCACAGATACGCAGTATTTT. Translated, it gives CASSVGVVGTDTQYF.

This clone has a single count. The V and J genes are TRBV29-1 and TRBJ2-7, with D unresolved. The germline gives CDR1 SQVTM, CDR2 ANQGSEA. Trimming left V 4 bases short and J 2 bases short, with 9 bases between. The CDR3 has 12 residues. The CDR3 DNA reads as TGCAGCGTTGTTGCAGCCACCTACGAGCAGTACTTC. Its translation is CSVVAATYEQYF.

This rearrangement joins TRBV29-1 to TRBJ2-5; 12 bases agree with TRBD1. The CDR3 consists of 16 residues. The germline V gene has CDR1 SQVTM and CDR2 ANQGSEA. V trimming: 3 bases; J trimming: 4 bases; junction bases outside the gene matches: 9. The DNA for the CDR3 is TGCAGCGTTGATTTCCGGGACAGGGGGCGTATAGAGACCCAGTACTTC. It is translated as CSVDFRDRGRIETQYF.

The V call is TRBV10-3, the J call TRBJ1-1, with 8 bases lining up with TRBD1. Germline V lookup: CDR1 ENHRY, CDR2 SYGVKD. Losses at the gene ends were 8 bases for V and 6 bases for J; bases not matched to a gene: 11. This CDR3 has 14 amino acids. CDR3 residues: CAIQGGQDAAEAFF. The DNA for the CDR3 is TGTGCCATCCAAGGGGGACAGGATGCGGCTGAAGCTTTCTTT.

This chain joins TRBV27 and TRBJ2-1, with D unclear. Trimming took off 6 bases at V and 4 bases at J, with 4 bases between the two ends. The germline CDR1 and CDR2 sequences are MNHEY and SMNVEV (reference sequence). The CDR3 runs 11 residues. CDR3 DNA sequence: TGTGCCAGCAGGGTATACAATGAGCAGTTCTTC. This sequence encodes CASRVYNEQFF.

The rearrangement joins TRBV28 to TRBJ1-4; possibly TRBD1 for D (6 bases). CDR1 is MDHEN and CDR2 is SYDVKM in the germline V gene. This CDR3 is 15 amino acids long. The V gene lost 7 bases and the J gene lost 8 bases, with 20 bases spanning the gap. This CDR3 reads CASTTRRRGDEKLFF. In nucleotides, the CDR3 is TGTGCCAGCACCACTCGCAGAAGGGGGGACGAAAAACTGTTTTTT.

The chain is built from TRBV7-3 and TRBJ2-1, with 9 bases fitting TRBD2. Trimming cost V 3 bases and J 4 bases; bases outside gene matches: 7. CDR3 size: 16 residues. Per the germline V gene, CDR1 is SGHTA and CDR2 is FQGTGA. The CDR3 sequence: CASSFGLATFYNEQFF. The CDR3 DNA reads TGTGCCAGCAGCTTCGGACTAGCGACCTTTTACAATGAGCAGTTCTTC.

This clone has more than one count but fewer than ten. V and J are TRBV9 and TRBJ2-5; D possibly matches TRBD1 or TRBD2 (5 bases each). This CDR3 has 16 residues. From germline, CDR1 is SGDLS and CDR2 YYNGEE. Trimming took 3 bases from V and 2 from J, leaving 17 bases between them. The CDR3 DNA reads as TGTGCCAGCAGCGCCGGGGCCCTTCCAATTCAAGAGACCCAGTACTTC. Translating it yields CASSAGALPIQETQYF.

CDR3 coding DNA: TGTGCCAGCAGGCGTCTCGGGGGTCCCGAGCAGTACTTC. Amino acid sequence: CASRRLGGPEQYF. The genes are TRBV6-6 and TRBJ2-7, with TRBD2 as a possible D gene (6 bases). The CDR3 length is 13 residues. V dropped 6 bases and J dropped 6 bases, with 15 bases sitting between them. Per the germline V gene, CDR1 is MNHNY and CDR2 is SVGAGI (reference sequence).

This CDR3 is CASSARGRGTDTQYF. In DNA, the CDR3 is TGTGCCAGCAGTGCCAGGGGGAGAGGCACAGATACGCAGTATTTT. This chain joins TRBV28 and TRBJ2-3; TRBD1 matches 7 bases. Per the germline V gene, CDR1 is MDHEN and CDR2 is SYDVKM. The CDR3 consists of 15 residues. V gave up 5 bases and J gave up 1 base; unmatched junction bases: 6.

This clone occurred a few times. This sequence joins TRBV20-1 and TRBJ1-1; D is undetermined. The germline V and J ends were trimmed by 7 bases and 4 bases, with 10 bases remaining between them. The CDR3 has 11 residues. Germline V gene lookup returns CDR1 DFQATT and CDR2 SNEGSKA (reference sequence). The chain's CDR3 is CSVRVGTEAFF. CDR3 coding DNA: TGCAGTGTAAGGGTGGGCACTGAAGCTTTCTTT.

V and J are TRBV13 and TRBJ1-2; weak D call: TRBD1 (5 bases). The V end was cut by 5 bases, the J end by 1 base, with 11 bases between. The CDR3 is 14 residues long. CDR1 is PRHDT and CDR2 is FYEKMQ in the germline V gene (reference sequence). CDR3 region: CASSKVGGNYGYTF. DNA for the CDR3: TGTGCCAGCAGCAAGGTCGGGGGTAACTATGGCTACACCTTC.

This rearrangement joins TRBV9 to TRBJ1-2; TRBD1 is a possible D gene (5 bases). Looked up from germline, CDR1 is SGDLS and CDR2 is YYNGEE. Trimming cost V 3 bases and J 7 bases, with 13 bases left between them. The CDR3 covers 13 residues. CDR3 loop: CASSAGPGRGYTF. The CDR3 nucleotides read TGTGCCAGCAGCGCAGGCCCGGGGCGTGGCTACACCTTC.

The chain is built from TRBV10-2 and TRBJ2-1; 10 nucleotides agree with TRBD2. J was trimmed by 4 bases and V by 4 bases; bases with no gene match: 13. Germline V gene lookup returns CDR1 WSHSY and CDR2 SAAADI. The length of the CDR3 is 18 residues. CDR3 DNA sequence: TGCGCCAGCAGTGGCCCCCTAGCGGGGGCCTACTCGTACAATGAGCAGTTCTTC. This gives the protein CASSGPLAGAYSYNEQFF.

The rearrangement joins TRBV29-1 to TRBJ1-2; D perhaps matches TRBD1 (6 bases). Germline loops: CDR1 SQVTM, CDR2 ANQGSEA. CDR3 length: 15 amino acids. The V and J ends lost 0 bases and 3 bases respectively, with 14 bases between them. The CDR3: CSVEDRMGQDYGYTF. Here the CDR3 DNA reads TGCAGCGTTGAAGATCGAATGGGACAAGACTATGGCTACACCTTC.

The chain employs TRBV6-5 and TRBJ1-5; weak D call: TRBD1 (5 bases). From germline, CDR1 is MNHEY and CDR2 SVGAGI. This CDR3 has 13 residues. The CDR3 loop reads CATQRGSNQPQHF. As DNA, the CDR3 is TGTGCTACCCAGCGGGGGTCCAATCAGCCCCAGCATTTT.

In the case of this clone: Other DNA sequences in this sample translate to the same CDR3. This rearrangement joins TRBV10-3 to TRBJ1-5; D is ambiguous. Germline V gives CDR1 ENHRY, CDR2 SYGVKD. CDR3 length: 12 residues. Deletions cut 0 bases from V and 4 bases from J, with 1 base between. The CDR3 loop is CAISESNQPQHF. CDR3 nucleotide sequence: TGTGCCATCAGTGAGTCGAATCAGCCCCAGCATTTT.